What follows are 12 T cell receptor gamma chains derived from one specimen sequenced in a study of γδ T cells in repeated Plasmodium falciparum infection. TCRdb re-called clones from the multiplex PCR reads via CATT. The sample lists roughly 27,000 gamma-chain clones; about 2.9% were seen once. Bulk repertoires came from Vgamma9/Vdelta2+ or Vdelta2-negative gammadelta T cells flow-sorted from PBMC. What was sequenced was gamma-delta T cells from blood. The receptors were sampled from a pool of human donors (malaria-infected and uninfected, not separated).

This clone has ten or more counts. This DNA translates differently at residue 13 from the TCRdb protein, which is that of a much larger clone; a read error is likely, and the protein shown is the DNA's own translation. This chain links TRGV9 with TRGJ1 or TRGJ2. CDR1 and CDR2 from the germline V gene are GITISATS and ISYDGTV (reference sequence). The CDR3 consists of 15 residues. The DNA of the CDR3 is TGTGCCTTGTGGGACCGCCTGCAAGGGAATTATAAGAGACTCTTT. Protein product: CALWDRLQGNYKRLF.

With regard to this clone: The protein TCRdb lists belongs to a much larger clone and differs from this DNA's translation at residue 10, which points to a read error; the protein shown is made from the DNA. This chain uses TRGV2 with TRGJ1 or TRGJ2. The J gene comes from matching the DNA to germline here; TCRdb lacks it. CDR3 length equals 14 residues. From germline, CDR1 is EGSNGY and CDR2 YDSYNSKV. CDR3 sequence: CATWDGPTYCKKLF. As DNA, the CDR3 is TGTGCCACCTGGGACGGGCCGACGTATTGTAAGAAACTCTTT.

Of note for this clone: The translation of this DNA and the TCRdb protein of a much larger clone differ at residue 9, probably owing to a read error; the protein shown here is translated from the DNA. The J gene went uncalled, whereas the V gene is TRGV8. CDR1 is VENAVY, CDR2 YDSYNSRV, per germline. The CDR3 is made up of 11 amino acids. The CDR3 protein is CATCWGYKELF. Here the CDR3 DNA reads TGTGCCACCTGCTGGGGTTATAAGGAACTCTTT.

This clone was recorded at least ten times. Given a much more abundant clone one base away, this may be a read error. J is TRGJP1 and V is TRGV2. Since TCRdb gives no J gene, matching the DNA to germline was used here to assign it. The length of the CDR3 is 15 residues. V shed 1 base, J shed 0 bases, and the junction held 2 bases outside the gene matches. CDR1 EGSNGY and CDR2 YDSYNSKV come from the germline V gene. The CDR3 protein is CATWDGYTTGWFKIF. The CDR3 DNA follows: TGTGCCACCTGGGACGGCTATACCACTGGTTGGTTCAAGATATTT.

This clone showed up many times. The chain couples TRGV9 to TRGJ1 or TRGJ2. The germline V gene has CDR1 GITISATS and CDR2 ISYDGTV (reference sequence). The CDR3 length is 12 residues. J gave up 9 bases and V 5 bases, and 10 bases lay outside the gene matches. As DNA, the CDR3 is TGTGCCTTGTGGGGAAGAGTAGGTAAGAAACTCTTT. Translation: CALWGRVGKKLF.

This clone was recorded a few times. A far larger clone is a single base away, which makes a read error likely. V usage is TRGV4 and J usage is TRGJ1 or TRGJ2. Here the J gene was assigned by germline matching of the DNA, as TCRdb has none. Losses at the gene ends were 6 bases for V and 10 bases for J; bases not matched to a gene: 15. The CDR3 runs 13 residues. Per germline, CDR1 EGSTGY and CDR2 YDSYTSSV. Here the CDR3 DNA reads TGTGCCACCTGGTCGTGGATAGGTTACAAGAAACTCTTT. This encodes CATWSWIGYKKLF.

In this sample, this clone turned up many times. TCRdb shows a much larger clone's protein in place of this DNA's translation, and the two differ at residue 5, likely through a read error; the protein shown is translated from the DNA. The gene calls are TRGV9 and TRGJ1 or TRGJ2. Germline V gene lookup returns CDR1 GITISATS and CDR2 ISYDGTV (reference sequence). This CDR3 is 14 amino acids long. The CDR3 spells CALWKVRFYYKKLF. The CDR3 DNA follows: TGTGCCTTGTGGAAGGTGCGTTTTTATTATAAGAAACTCTTT.

To note about this clone: This likely reflects a read error, since a far larger clone is one base away. The same CDR3 arises from other DNA sequences in this sample as well. In DNA form, the CDR3 reads TGTGCCTTGTGGGAGGGCCGAAATTATTACAAGAAACTCTTT. As protein: CALWEGRNYYKKLF. This chain uses TRGV9 with TRGJ1 or TRGJ2. The J gene is absent in TCRdb and was assigned here via DNA matching to germline. CDR3 length: 14 amino acids. Germline values: CDR1 GITISATS, CDR2 ISYDGTV (reference sequence).

This clone was observed a few times. The protein that TCRdb holds for this DNA derives from a much larger clone and differs from the translated DNA at residue 5, which likely indicates a read error; the protein shown here is translated from the DNA. J is TRGJ1 or TRGJ2 and V is TRGV9. TCRdb lists no J gene, so it was determined here by aligning the DNA to germline. This CDR3 is built from 13 residues. Germline V gene lookup returns CDR1 GITISATS and CDR2 ISYDGTV (reference sequence). The J segment lost 8 bases and the V segment lost 6 bases, leaving 13 bases of the junction unmatched. The CDR3 loop is CALWRRYYDKKLF. CDR3 in DNA: TGTGCCTTGTGGAGAAGGTATTACGATAAGAAACTCTTT.

The table lists this clone with many counts. The J gene is TRGJP2, the V gene TRGV2. Because TCRdb records no J gene, it was assigned here through a match of the DNA to germline. Trimming removed 0 bases from V and 15 bases from J; junction bases left unmatched: 10. Germline V gene data show CDR1 as EGSNGY and CDR2 as YDSYNSKV. The CDR3 spans 13 residues. CDR3 amino acids: CATWDGLNRVKTF. CDR3 DNA sequence: TGTGCCACCTGGGACGGGTTAAATAGGGTCAAGACGTTT.

This clone was picked up many times. The protein recorded in TCRdb matches a much larger clone and deviates from this DNA's translation at residue 11, suggesting a read error; the protein here is obtained by translating the DNA. The J gene is TRGJ1 or TRGJ2, the V gene TRGV9. Germline V gene lookup returns CDR1 GITISATS and CDR2 ISYDGTV (reference sequence). The CDR3 sequence is 13 residues long. CDR3 amino acids: CALWETTYYKRLF. Written as DNA, the CDR3 is TGTGCCTTGTGGGAGACAACTTATTATAAGAGACTCTTT.

This clone was recorded many times. The chain employs TRGV4 and TRGJ1 or TRGJ2. Germline V gene lookup returns CDR1 EGSTGY and CDR2 YDSYTSSV. This CDR3 has 14 amino acids. J gave up 3 bases and V 4 bases, and 9 bases lay outside the gene matches. The CDR3 here is CATWDNNLYYKKLF. In nucleotides, the CDR3 is TGTGCCACCTGGGACAATAACCTTTATTATAAGAAACTCTTT.